There are a few counts of the clone carrying this T cell receptor (beta chain). Antigen: not known. Using immunoSEQ multiplex PCR, the repertoire was profiled, and TCRdb retains in-frame clones only, with some absent. The sample has about 20,000 clones; 65% to 80% are singletons. Each of the patients experienced relapse following autologous stem cell transplantation, and their brentuximab vedotin exposure differed. This sample was included in a study of PD-1 blockade in classical Hodgkin lymphoma. V dropped 0 bases and J dropped 0 bases, with 14 bases sitting between them. Germline CDR1 and CDR2: ENHRY and SYGVKD. This CDR3 is 17 amino acids long. Study findings and constraints: In newly diagnosed patients, baseline TCR diversity was reportedly below that of healthy donors. CD4+ TCR diversity climbed significantly by C4D1, unlike CD8+ TCR diversity. Complete responders started with a diversity level that resembled newly diagnosed patients at baseline.

V gene TRBV10-3 combines with J gene TRBJ1-2; D is unresolved. The receptor comes from a human donor with classical Hodgkin lymphoma. The source was peripheral blood mononuclear cells (PBMCs), collected before the second cycle of nivolumab. CDR3 region: CAISESTRTESNYGYTF. DNA for the CDR3: TGTGCCATCAGTGAGTCGACTCGGACGGAATCTAACTATGGCTACACCTTC.